This T cell receptor (beta chain) was found in a study of CD8 T cells in ankylosing spondylitis. Whole-study results and caveats: Disease-associated clonotypes exhibited CD8+ identity and were relatively infrequent in peripheral blood. Previous work reported some of these motif variants in the synovial fluid and blood of reactive arthritis. Researchers reportedly found disease-linked clones significantly enriched in matched ankylosing spondylitis synovial fluid. Seemingly characteristic of ankylosing spondylitis blood was a TCR beta motif consisting of under ten highly homologous variants.

With regard to this clonotype: Its target is not known.

Losses at the gene ends were 7 bases for V and 4 bases for J; bases not matched to a gene: 10. Germline values: CDR1 DFQATT, CDR2 SNEGSKA (reference sequence). The CDR3 extends over 14 amino acids. MiXCR, run by TCRdb on the 5' RACE reads, gives a single entry per CDR3 protein. The sample shows about 390,000 distinct CDR3 sequences, about a fifth of them seen only once. The TCR sequence derives from a male donor with ankylosing spondylitis. The chain combines TRBV20-1 with TRBJ2-1; 7 bases agree with TRBD2. Sequencing was performed on blood, either unsorted or a sorted T cell fraction (not recorded which). CDR3: CSEVIAGAYNEQFF. The CDR3 DNA follows: TGCAGTGAGGTCATCGCGGGAGCTTACAATGAGCAGTTCTTC.